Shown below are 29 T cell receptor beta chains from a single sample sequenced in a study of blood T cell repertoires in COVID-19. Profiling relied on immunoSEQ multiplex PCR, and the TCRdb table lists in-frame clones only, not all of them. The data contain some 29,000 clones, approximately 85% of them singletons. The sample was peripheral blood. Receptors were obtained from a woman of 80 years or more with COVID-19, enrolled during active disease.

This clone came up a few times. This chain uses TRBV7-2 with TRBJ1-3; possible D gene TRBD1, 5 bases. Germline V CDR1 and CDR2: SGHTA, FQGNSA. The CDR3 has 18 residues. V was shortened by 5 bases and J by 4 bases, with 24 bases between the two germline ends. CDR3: CASSGGGAGPTIGNTIYF. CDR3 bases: TGTGCCAGCAGCGGAGGAGGGGCAGGACCAACCATAGGAAACACCATATATTTT. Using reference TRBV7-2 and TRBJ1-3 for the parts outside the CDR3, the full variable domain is GAGVSQSPSNKVTEKGKDVELRCDPISGHTALYWYRQSLGQGLEFLIYFQGNSAPDKSGLPSDRFSAERTGGSVSTLTIQRTQQEDSAVYLCASSGGGAGPTIGNTIYFGEGSWLTVV.

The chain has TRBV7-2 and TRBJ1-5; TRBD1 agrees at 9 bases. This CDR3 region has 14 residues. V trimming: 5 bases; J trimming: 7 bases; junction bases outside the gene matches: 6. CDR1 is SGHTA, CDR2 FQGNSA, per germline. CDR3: CASSRDRAAQPQHF. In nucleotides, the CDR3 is TGTGCCAGCAGCCGGGACAGGGCCGCGCAGCCCCAGCATTTT. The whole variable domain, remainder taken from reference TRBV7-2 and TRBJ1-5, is GAGVSQSPSNKVTEKGKDVELRCDPISGHTALYWYRQSLGQGLEFLIYFQGNSAPDKSGLPSDRFSAERTGGSVSTLTIQRTQQEDSAVYLCASSRDRAAQPQHFGDGTRLSIL.

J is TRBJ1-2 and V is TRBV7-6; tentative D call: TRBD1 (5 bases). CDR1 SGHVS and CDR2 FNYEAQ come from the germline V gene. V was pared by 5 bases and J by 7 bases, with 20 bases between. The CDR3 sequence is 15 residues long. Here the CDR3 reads CASSRDRAGLSGYTF. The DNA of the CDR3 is TGTGCCAGCAGCAGAGATCGAGCAGGGCTTAGTGGCTACACCTTC.

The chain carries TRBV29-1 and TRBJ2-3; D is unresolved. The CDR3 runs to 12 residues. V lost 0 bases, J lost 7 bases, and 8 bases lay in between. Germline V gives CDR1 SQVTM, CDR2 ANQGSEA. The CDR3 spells CSVEEGQHTQYF. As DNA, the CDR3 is TGCAGCGTTGAAGAGGGCCAGCATACGCAGTATTTT.

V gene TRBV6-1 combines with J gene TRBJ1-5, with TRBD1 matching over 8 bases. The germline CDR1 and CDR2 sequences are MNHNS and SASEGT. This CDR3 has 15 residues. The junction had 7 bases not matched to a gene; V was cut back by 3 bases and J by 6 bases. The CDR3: CASSEGTGRAQPQHF. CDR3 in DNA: TGTGCCAGCAGTGAGGGGACAGGCCGCGCTCAGCCCCAGCATTTT.

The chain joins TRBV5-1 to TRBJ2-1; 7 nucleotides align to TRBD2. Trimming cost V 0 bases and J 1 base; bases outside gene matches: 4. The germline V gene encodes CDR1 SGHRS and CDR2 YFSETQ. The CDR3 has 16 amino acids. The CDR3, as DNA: TGCGCCAGCAGCTTGGTCGGCGGGGGTTCCTACAATGAGCAGTTCTTC. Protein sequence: CASSLVGGGSYNEQFF.

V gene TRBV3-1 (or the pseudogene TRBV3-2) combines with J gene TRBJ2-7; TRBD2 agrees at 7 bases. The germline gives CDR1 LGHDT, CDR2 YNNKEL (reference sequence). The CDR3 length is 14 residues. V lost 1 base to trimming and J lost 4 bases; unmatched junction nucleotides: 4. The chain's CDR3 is CASSQARGGYEQYF. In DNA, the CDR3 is TGTGCCAGCAGCCAAGCCCGGGGAGGGTACGAGCAGTACTTC.

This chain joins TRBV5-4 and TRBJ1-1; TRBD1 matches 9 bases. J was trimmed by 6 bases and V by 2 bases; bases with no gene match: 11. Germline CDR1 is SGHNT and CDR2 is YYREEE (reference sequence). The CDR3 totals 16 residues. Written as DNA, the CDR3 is TGTGCCAGCAGCTTACCGGGACAGGGAAAGAAGTCTGAAGCTTTCTTT. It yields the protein CASSLPGQGKKSEAFF.

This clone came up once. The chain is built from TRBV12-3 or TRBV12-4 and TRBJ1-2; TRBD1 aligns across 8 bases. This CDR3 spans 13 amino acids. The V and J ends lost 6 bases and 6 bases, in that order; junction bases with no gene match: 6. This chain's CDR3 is CASSLQGAHGYTF. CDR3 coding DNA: TGTGCCAGCAGCCTCCAGGGGGCCCATGGCTACACCTTC.

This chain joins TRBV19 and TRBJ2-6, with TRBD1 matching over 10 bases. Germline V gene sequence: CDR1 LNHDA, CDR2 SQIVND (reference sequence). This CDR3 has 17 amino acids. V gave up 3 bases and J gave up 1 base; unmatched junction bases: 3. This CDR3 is CASSIGTGVSGANVLTF. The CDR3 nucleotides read TGTGCCAGTAGTATTGGGACAGGGGTTTCTGGGGCCAACGTCCTGACTTTC.

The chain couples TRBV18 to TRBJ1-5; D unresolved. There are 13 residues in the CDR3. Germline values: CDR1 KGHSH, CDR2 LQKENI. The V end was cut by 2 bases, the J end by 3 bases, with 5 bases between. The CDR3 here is CASSPGPNQPQHF. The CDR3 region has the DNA TGTGCCAGCTCACCAGGGCCCAATCAGCCCCAGCATTTT. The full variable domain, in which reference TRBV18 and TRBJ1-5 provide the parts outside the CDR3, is NAGVMQNPRHLVRRRGQEARLRCSPMKGHSHVYWYRQLPEEGLKFMVYLQKENIIDESGMPKERFSAEFPKEGPSILRIQQVVRGDSAAYFCASSPGPNQPQHFGDGTRLSIL.

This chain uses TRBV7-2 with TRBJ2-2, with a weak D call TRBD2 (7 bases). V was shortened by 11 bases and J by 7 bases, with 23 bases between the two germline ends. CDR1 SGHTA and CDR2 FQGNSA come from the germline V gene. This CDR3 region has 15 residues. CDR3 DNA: TGTGCCGTTCCCCGGGCGGGGGTCAGGGGCGGGGAGCTGTTTTTT. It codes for CAVPRAGVRGGELFF.

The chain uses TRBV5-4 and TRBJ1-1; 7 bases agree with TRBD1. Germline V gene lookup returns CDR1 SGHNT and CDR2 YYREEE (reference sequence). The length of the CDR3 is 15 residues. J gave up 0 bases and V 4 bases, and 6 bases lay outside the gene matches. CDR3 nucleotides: TGTGCCAGCAGCGGATCAGGGGGGATGAACACTGAAGCTTTCTTT. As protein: CASSGSGGMNTEAFF.

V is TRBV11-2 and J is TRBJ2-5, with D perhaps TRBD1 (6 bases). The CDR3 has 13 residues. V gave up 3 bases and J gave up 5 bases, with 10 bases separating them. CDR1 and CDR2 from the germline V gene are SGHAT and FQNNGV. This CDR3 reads CASSFYRVETQYF. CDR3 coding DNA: TGTGCCAGCAGCTTTTACAGGGTCGAGACCCAGTACTTC.

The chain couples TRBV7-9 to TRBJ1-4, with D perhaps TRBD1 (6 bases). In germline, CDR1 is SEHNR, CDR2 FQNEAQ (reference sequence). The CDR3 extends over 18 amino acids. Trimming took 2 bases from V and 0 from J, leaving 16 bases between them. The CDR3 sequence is CASSLSGRGSTTNEKLFF. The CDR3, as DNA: TGTGCCAGCAGCTTAAGTGGCAGGGGCTCGACAACTAATGAAAAACTGTTTTTT.

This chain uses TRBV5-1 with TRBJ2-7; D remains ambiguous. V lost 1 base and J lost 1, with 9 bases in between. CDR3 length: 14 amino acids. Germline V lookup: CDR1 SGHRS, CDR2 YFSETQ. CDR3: CASSLQASSYEQYF. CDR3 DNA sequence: TGCGCCAGCAGCTTGCAGGCCAGTTCCTACGAGCAGTACTTC.

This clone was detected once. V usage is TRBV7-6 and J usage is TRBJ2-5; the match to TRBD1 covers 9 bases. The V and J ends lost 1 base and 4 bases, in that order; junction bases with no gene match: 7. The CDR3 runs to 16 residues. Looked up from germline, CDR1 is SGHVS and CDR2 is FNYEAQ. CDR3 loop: CASSLEGTGLTETQYF. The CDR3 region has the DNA TGTGCCAGCAGCTTAGAAGGGACAGGGTTAACAGAGACCCAGTACTTC.

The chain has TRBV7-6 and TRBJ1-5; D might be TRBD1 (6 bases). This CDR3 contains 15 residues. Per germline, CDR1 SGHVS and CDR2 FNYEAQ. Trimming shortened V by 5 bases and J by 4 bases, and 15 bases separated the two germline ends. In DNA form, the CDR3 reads TGTGCCAGCAGCGCAACAGGGAATAGTAATCAGCCCCAGCATTTT. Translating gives CASSATGNSNQPQHF.

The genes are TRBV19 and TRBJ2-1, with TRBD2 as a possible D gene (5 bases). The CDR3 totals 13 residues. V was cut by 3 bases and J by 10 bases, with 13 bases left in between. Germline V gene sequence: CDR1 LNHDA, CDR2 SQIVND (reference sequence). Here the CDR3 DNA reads TGTGCCAGTAGTATCGGACTTCCGAACGAGCAGTTCTTC. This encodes CASSIGLPNEQFF. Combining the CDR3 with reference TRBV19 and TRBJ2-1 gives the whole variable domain DGGITQSPKYLFRKEGQNVTLSCEQNLNHDAMYWYRQDPGQGLRLIYYSQIVNDFQKGDIAEGYSVSREKKESFPLTVTSAQKNPTAFYLCASSIGLPNEQFFGPGTRLTVL.

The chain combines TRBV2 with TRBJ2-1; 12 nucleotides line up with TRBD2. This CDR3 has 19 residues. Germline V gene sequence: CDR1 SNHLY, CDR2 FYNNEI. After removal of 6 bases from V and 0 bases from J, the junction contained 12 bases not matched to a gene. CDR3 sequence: CASRARTSGAISSYNEQFF. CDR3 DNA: TGTGCCAGCAGGGCTAGGACTAGCGGGGCTATAAGCTCCTACAATGAGCAGTTCTTC. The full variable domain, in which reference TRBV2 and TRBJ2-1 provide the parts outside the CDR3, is EPEVTQTPSHQVTQMGQEVILRCVPISNHLYFYWYRQILGQKVEFLVSFYNNEISEKSEIFDDQFSVERPDGSNFTLKIRSTKLEDSAMYFCASRARTSGAISSYNEQFFGPGTRLTVL.

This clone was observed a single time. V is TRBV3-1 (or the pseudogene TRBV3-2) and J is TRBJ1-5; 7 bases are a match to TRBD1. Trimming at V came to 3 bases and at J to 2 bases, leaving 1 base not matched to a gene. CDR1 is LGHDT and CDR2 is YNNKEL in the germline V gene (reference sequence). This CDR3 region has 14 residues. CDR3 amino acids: CASSHGTGNQPQHF. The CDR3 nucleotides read TGTGCCAGCAGCCACGGGACAGGCAATCAGCCCCAGCATTTT.

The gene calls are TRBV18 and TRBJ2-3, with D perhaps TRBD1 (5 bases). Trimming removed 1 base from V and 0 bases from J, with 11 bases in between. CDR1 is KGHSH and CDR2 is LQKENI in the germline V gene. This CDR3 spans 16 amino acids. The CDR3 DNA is TGTGCCAGCTCACCACGGGCAGGGTTAAGCACAGATACGCAGTATTTT. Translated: CASSPRAGLSTDTQYF.

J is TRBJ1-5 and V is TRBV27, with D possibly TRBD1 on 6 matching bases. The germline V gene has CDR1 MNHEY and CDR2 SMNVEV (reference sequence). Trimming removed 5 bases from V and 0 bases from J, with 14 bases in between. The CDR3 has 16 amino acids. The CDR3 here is CASSAWGGHSNQPQHF. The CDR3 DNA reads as TGTGCCAGCAGTGCATGGGGGGGGCATAGCAATCAGCCCCAGCATTTT.

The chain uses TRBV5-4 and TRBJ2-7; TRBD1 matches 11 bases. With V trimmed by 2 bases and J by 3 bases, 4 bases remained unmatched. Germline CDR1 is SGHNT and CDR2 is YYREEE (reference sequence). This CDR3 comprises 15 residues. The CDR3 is CASSLAGTGGYEQYF. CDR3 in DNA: TGTGCCAGCAGCTTAGCCGGGACAGGGGGCTACGAGCAGTACTTC.

The chain's CDR3 is CASSPTWGGEQYF. Here the CDR3 DNA reads TGTGCCAGCAGCCCCACCTGGGGAGGGGAGCAGTACTTC. V and J are TRBV9 and TRBJ2-7; 7 nucleotides agree with TRBD2. V shed 4 bases, J shed 7 bases, and the junction held 8 bases outside the gene matches. Germline-derived CDR1 and CDR2 are SGDLS and YYNGEE. The CDR3 loop spans 13 amino acids.

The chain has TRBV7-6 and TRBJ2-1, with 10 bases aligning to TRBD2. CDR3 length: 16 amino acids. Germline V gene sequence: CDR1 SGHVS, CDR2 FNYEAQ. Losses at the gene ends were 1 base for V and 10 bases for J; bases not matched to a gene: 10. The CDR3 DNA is TGTGCCAGCAGCTTAGGCCCTCAGCGGGGGGGCTGGGAGCAGTTCTTC. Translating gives CASSLGPQRGGWEQFF.

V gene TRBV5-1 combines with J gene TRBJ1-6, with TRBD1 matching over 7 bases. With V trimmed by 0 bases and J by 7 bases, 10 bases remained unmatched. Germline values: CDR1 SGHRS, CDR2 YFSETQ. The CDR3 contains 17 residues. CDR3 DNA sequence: TGCGCCAGCAGCTTGGCGGGGACAGTTGGAGGCAATTCACCCCTCCACTTT. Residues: CASSLAGTVGGNSPLHF.

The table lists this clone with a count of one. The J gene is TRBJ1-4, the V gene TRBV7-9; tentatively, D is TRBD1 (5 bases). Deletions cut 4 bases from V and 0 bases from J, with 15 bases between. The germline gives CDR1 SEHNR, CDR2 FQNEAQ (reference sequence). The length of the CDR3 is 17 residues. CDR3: CASSSGPGFPTNEKLFF. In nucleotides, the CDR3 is TGTGCCAGCAGCTCCGGGCCAGGGTTCCCAACTAATGAAAAACTGTTTTTT. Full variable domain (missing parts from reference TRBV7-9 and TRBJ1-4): DTGVSQNPRHKITKRGQNVTFRCDPISEHNRLYWYRQTLGQGPEFLTYFQNEAQLEKSRLLSDRFSAERPKGSFSTLEIQRTEQGDSAMYLCASSSGPGFPTNEKLFFGSGTQLSVL.

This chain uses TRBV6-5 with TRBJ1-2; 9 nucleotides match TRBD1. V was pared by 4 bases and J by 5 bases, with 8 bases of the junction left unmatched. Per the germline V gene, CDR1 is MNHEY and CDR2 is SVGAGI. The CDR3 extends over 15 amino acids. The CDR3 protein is CASSSGLTGGYGYTF. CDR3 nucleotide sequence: TGTGCCAGCAGTTCCGGCCTGACAGGGGGATATGGCTACACCTTC.